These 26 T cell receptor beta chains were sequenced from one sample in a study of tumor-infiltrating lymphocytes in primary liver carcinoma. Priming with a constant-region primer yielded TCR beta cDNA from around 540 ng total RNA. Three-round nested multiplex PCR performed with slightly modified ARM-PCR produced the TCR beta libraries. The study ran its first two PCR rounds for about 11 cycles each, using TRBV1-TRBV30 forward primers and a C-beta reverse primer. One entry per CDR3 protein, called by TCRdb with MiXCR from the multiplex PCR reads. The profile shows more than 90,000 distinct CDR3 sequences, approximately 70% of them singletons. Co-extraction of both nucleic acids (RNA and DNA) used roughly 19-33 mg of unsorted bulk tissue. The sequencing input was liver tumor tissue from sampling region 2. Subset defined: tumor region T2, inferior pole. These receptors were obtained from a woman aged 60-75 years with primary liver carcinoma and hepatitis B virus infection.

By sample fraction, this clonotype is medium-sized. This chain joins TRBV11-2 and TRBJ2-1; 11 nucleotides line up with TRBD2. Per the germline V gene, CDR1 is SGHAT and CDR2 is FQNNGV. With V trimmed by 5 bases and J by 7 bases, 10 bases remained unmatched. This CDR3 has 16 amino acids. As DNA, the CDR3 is TGTGCCAGCAGCCGGTGGACTAGCGGGTTAGAAAATGAGCAGTTCTTC. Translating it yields CASSRWTSGLENEQFF.

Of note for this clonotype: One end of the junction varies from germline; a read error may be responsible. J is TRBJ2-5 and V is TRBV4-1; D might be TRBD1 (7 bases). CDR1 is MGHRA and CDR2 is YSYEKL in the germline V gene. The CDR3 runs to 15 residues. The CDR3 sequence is CAGSQGGHGRETQYF. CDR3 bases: TGTGCCGGCAGCCAGGGGGGACATGGACGCGAGACCCAGTACTTC.

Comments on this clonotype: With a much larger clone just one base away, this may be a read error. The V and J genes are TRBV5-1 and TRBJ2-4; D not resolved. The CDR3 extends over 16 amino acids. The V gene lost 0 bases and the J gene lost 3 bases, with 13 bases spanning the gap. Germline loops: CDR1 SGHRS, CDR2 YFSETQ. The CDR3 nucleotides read TGCGCCAGCAGCTTGGAAGTCACAAAAGGCAAAAACATTCAGTACTTC. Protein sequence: CASSLEVTKGKNIQYF.

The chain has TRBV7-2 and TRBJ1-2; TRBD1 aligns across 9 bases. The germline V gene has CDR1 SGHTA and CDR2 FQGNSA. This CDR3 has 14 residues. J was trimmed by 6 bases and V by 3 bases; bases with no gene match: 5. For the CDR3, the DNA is TGTGCCAGCAGCTTTCCGGGACAGGGCCATGGCTACACCTTC. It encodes CASSFPGQGHGYTF.

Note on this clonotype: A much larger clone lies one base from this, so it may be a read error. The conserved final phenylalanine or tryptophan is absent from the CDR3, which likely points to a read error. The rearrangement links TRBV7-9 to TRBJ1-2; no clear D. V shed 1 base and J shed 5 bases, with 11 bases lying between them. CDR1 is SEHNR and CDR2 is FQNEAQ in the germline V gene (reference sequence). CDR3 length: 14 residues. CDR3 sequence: CASSLEVPGYGYTL. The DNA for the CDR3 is TGTGCCAGCAGCTTAGAAGTGCCTGGGTATGGCTACACCTTA.

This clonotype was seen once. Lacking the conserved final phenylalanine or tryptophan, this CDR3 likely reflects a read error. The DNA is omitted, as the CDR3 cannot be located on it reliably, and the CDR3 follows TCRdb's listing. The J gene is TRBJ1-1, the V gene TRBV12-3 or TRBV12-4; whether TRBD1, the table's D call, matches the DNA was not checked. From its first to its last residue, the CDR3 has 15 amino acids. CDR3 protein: CASSIRDSLLREVFS.

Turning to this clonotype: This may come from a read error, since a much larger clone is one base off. This CDR3 reads CTSSLTSGVANVLTF. CDR3 nucleotides: TGCACCAGCAGCTTGACCTCAGGGGTAGCCAACGTCCTGACTTTC. The V gene is TRBV5-1, the J gene TRBJ2-6; possibly TRBD1 for D (6 bases). The CDR3 spans 15 residues. CDR1 SGHRS and CDR2 YFSETQ come from the germline V gene.

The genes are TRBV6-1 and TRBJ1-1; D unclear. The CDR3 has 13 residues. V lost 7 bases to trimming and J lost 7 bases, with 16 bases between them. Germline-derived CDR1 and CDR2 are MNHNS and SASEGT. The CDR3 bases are TGTGCCAGCACTCCCCCCCTGTCGGTTGAAGCTTTCTTT. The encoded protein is CASTPPLSVEAFF.

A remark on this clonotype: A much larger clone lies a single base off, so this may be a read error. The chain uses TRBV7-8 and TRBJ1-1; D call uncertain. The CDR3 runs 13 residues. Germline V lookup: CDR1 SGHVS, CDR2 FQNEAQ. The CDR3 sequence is CVSSLEQRTEAFF. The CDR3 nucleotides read TGTGTCAGCAGCTTAGAGCAACGGACTGAAGCTTTCTTT. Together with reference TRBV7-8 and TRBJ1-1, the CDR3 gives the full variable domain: GAGVSQSPRYKVAKRGQDVALRCDPISGHVSLFWYQQALGQGPEFLTYFQNEAQLDKSGLPSDRFFAERPEGSVSTLKIQRTQQEDSAVYLCVSSLEQRTEAFFGQGTRLTVV.

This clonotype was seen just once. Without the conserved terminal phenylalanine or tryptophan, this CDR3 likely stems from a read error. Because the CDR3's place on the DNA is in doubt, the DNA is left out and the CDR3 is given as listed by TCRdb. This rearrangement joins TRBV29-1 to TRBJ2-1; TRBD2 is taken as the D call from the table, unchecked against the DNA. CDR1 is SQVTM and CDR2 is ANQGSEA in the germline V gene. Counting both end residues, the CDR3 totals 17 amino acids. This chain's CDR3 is CSVTRGLAGGSMDERFS.

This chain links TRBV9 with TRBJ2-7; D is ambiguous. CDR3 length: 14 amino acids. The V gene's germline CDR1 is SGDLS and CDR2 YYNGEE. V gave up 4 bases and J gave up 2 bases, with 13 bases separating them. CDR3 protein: CASSFRQDPYEQYF. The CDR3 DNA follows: TGTGCCAGCAGCTTCCGACAAGACCCCTACGAGCAGTACTTC.

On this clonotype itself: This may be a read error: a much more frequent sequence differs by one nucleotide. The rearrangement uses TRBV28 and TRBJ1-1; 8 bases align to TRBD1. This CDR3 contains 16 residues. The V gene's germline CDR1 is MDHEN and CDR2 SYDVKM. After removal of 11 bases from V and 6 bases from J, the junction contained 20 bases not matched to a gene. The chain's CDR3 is CAGGGTGEVGLSEAFF. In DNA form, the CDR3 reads TGTGCCGGCGGGGGGACAGGTGAGGTTGGTTTGTCTGAAGCTTTCTTT.

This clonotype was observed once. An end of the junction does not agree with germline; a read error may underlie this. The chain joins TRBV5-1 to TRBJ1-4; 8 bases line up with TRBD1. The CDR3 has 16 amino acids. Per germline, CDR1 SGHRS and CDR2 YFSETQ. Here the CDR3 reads CANSYGQGLTNKKLFF. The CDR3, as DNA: TGCGCCAACAGCTACGGACAGGGATTGACTAATAAAAAACTGTTTTTT.

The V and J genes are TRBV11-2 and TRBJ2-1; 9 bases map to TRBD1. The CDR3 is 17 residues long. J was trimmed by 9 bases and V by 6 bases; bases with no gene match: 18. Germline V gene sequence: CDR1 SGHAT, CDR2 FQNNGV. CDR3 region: CASSLTHGQGYMCEQFF. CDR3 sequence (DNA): TGTGCCAGCAGTTTAACCCACGGACAGGGGTACATGTGTGAGCAGTTCTTC.

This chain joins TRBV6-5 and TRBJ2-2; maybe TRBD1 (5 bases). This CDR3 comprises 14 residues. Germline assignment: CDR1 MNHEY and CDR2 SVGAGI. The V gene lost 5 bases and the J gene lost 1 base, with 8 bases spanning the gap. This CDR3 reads CASSLDRNTGELFF. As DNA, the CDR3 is TGTGCCAGCAGTCTCGACAGGAACACCGGGGAGCTGTTTTTT.

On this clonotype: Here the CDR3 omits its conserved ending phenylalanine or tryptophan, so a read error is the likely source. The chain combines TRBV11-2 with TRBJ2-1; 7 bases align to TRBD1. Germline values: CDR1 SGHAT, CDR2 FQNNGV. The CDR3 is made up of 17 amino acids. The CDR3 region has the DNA TGTGCCAGCAGTTTACAACCGGGACAGAGATTCTACAAGGAGCAGTTCCTC. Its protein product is CASSLQPGQRFYKEQFL.

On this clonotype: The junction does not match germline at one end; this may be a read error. CDR3 sequence: CSAWDSGHPNHGYTF. The CDR3, as DNA: TGCAGCGCGTGGGACTCGGGACACCCTAACCATGGCTACACCTTC. This chain connects TRBV29-1 to TRBJ1-2; TRBD1 might be the D (6 bases). In germline, CDR1 is SQVTM, CDR2 ANQGSEA. The CDR3 runs to 15 residues. Combining the CDR3 with reference TRBV29-1 and TRBJ1-2 gives the whole variable domain SAVISQKPSRDICQRGTSLTIQCQVDSQVTMMFWYRQQPGQSLTLIATANQGSEATYESGFVIDKFPISRPNLTFSTLTVSNMSPEDSSIYLCSAWDSGHPNHGYTFGSGTRLTVV.

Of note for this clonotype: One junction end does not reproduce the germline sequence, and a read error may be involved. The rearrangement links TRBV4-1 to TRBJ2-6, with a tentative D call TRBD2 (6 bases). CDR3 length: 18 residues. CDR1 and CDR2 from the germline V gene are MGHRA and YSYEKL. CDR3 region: CASSQDGGKTTGANLLTF. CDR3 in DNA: TGCGCCAGCAGCCAAGATGGGGGGAAAACCACTGGGGCCAACCTCCTGACTTTC.

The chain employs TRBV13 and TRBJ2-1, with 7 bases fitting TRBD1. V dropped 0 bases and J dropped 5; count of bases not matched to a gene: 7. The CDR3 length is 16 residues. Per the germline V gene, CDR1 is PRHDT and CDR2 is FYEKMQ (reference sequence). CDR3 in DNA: TGTGCCAGCAGCTTAGGACAGGGGAATTGGGACAATGAGCAGTTCTTC. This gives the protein CASSLGQGNWDNEQFF.

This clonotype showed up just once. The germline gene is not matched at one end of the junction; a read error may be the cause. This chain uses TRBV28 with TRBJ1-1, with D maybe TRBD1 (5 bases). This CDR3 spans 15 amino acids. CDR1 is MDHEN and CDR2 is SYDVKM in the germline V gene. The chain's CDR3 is CANGASLGQGTEAFF. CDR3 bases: TGTGCCAACGGGGCGTCGCTCGGCCAGGGCACTGAGGCTTTCTTT.

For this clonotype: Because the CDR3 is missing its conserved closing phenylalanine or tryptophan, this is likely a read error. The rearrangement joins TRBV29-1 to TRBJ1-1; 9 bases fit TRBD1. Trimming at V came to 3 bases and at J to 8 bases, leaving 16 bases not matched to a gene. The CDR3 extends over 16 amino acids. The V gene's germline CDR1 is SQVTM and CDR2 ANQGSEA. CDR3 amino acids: CSVDQVTGTGRLEAFC. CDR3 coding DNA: TGCAGCGTTGATCAAGTCACCGGGACAGGGCGTCTAGAAGCTTTCTGT.

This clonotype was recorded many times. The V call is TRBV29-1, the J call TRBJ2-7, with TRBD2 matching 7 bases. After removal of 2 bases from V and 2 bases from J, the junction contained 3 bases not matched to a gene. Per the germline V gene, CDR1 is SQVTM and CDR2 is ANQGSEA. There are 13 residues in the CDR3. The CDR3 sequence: CSVEPSGTYEQYF. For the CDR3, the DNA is TGCAGCGTTGAACCTAGCGGTACCTACGAGCAGTACTTC.

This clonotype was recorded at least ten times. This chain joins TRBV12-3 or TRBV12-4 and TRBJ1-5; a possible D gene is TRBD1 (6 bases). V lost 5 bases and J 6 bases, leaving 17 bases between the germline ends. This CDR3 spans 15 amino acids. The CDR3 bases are TGTGCCAGCAGTCCACGGGCGGGGGCGCGTCAGCCCCAGCATTTT. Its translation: CASSPRAGARQPQHF.

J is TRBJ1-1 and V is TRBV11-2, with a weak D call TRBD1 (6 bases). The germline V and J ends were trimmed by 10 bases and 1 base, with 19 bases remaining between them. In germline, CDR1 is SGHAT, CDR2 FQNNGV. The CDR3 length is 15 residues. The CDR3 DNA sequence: TGTGCCATTAGCTTTCAGACAGGATGGAACACTGAAGCTTTCTTT. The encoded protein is CAISFQTGWNTEAFF.

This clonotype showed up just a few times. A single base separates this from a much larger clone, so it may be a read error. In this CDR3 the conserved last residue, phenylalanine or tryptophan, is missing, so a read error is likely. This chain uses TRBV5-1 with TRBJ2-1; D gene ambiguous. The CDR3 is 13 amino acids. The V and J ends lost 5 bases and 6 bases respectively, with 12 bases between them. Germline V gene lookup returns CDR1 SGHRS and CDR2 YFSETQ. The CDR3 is CASRPDATNEQFL. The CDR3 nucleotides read TGCGCCAGCAGACCCGACGCCACCAATGAGCAGTTCTTA.

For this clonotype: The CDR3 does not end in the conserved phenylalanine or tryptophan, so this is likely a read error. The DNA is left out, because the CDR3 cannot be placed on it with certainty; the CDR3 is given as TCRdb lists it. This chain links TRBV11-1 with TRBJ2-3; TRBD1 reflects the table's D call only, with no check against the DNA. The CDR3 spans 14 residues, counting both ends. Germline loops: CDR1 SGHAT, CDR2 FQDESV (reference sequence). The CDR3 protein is CASSLRQRQGESHL.